The 12 T cell receptor beta chains reported below all come from one sample, sequenced in a study of cytomegalovirus exposure and HLA in healthy donors. The PCR made use of 60 Vbeta and 13 Jbeta primers. Sequenced by immunoSEQ multiplex PCR; TCRdb stores in-frame clones only, minus some. The table includes 110,000 to 150,000 clones, almost 80% detected once. The sequenced sample was PBMCs. The source of these receptors is a young man in good health and CMV-seronegative.

The V gene is TRBV19, the J gene TRBJ1-1, with 8 positions matching TRBD1. Germline V gene data show CDR1 as LNHDA and CDR2 as SQIVND (reference sequence). This CDR3 comprises 14 residues. V trimming: 6 bases; J trimming: 4 bases; junction bases outside the gene matches: 7. CDR3 sequence reads: CASSPRGRATEAFF. The DNA of the CDR3 is TGTGCCAGTAGCCCCAGGGGGCGGGCCACTGAAGCTTTCTTT.

The chain links TRBV10-3 to TRBJ2-7; D remains unclear. CDR1 and CDR2 (germline): ENHRY, SYGVKD. V lost 0 bases and J lost 2, with 14 bases in between. This CDR3 spans 16 amino acids. CDR3 DNA sequence: TGTGCCATCAGTGAGTCAGGCAGAGCGCGCACCTACGAGCAGTACTTC. Protein: CAISESGRARTYEQYF.

The chain joins TRBV2 to TRBJ2-5, with TRBD2 matching over 7 bases. Germline CDR1 reads SNHLY; CDR2 reads FYNNEI. Trimming cost V 3 bases and J 5 bases; bases outside gene matches: 9. This CDR3 is 15 amino acids long. This chain's CDR3 is CASSDDLGGIETQYF. CDR3 DNA: TGTGCCAGCAGTGACGATCTCGGGGGGATTGAGACCCAGTACTTC.

The chain has TRBV4-3 and TRBJ1-1; weak D call: TRBD1 (6 bases). Germline CDR1 LGHNA, CDR2 YSLEER. Between the trimmed V and J ends, which lost 0 bases and 9 bases, there was a span of 17 bases. This CDR3 is built from 15 residues. This chain's CDR3 is CASSQDRDPGTKAFF. In DNA, the CDR3 is TGCGCCAGCAGCCAAGACAGAGACCCCGGGACAAAAGCTTTCTTT.

This clone was picked up a small number of times. The chain has TRBV18 and TRBJ2-7; 9 positions match TRBD1. Trimming removed 0 bases from V and 7 bases from J; junction bases left unmatched: 10. This CDR3 spans 16 amino acids. Germline values: CDR1 KGHSH, CDR2 LQKENI. The chain's CDR3 is CASSPPNRQGGKEQYF. The CDR3 nucleotides read TGTGCCAGCTCACCACCAAACCGACAGGGGGGAAAGGAGCAGTACTTC.

The chain has TRBV5-6 and TRBJ2-7, with 10 nucleotides matching TRBD1. With V trimmed by 4 bases and J by 2 bases, 6 bases remained unmatched. From germline, CDR1 is SGHDT and CDR2 YYEEEE. CDR3 size: 15 residues. The CDR3 reads CASSRQGTGAYEQYF. The CDR3 DNA reads as TGTGCCAGCAGCCGTCAAGGGACAGGGGCCTACGAGCAGTACTTC.

The chain uses TRBV11-2 and TRBJ2-7, with D tentatively TRBD1 (6 bases). The V gene lost 1 base and the J gene lost 5 bases, with 9 bases spanning the gap. The CDR3 contains 13 residues. Germline V gene sequence: CDR1 SGHAT, CDR2 FQNNGV. The CDR3 here is CASSLAGVHEQYF. DNA for the CDR3: TGTGCCAGCAGCTTAGCAGGGGTCCACGAGCAGTACTTC.

Regarding this clone: One end of the junction does not line up with germline, which may come from a read error. V usage is TRBV7-9 and J usage is TRBJ2-7; D is ambiguous. Germline CDR1 reads SEHNR; CDR2 reads FQNEAQ (reference sequence). This CDR3 spans 11 amino acids. CDR3 sequence reads: CSSSNPGEQYF. The CDR3 nucleotides read TGTTCCAGCAGCAATCCAGGCGAGCAGTACTTC. Full variable domain (rest looked up from reference TRBV7-9 and TRBJ2-7): DTGVSQNPRHKITKRGQNVTFRCDPISEHNRLYWYRQTLGQGPEFLTYFQNEAQLEKSRLLSDRFSAERPKGSFSTLEIQRTEQGDSAMYLCSSSNPGEQYFGPGTRLTVT.

The genes are TRBV6-6 and TRBJ1-2, with a possible D match to TRBD1 (6 bases). V gave up 2 bases and J gave up 4 bases, with 14 bases separating them. Looked up from germline, CDR1 is MNHNY and CDR2 is SVGAGI (reference sequence). CDR3 length: 15 amino acids. Here the CDR3 DNA reads TGTGCCAGCAGTTACGCCCACCGGGACATCTATGGCTACACCTTC. Amino acid sequence: CASSYAHRDIYGYTF.

The chain is built from TRBV19 and TRBJ2-7, with 11 bases that match TRBD1. The CDR3 is made up of 15 amino acids. Germline CDR1 reads LNHDA; CDR2 reads SQIVND (reference sequence). Trimming at V came to 5 bases and at J to 3 bases, leaving 6 bases not matched to a gene. CDR3 DNA sequence: TGTGCCAGTAGTGGCCACGGGACAGGGGGCTACGAGCAGTACTTC. This sequence encodes CASSGHGTGGYEQYF.

The CDR3 DNA reads TGTGCCAGCAGCCCCTCGGACAGGGTCTACGAGCAGTACTTC. Protein: CASSPSDRVYEQYF. This chain uses TRBV14 with TRBJ2-7, with 8 nucleotides matching TRBD1. Germline CDR1 SGHDN, CDR2 FVKESK. The CDR3 contains 14 residues. V lost 4 bases to trimming and J lost 3 bases; unmatched junction nucleotides: 5. The whole variable domain, remainder taken from reference TRBV14 and TRBJ2-7, is EAGVTQFPSHSVIEKGQTVTLRCDPISGHDNLYWYRRVMGKEIKFLLHFVKESKQDESGMPNNRFLAERTGGTYSTLKVQPAELEDSGVYFCASSPSDRVYEQYFGPGTRLTVT.

In the case of this clone: Relative to the germline gene, one junction end is altered; a read error may explain this. This chain joins TRBV7-7 and TRBJ2-3; D is unclear. The CDR3 consists of 12 residues. The germline V gene has CDR1 SSHAT and CDR2 FNYEAQ (reference sequence). The CDR3 DNA is TGTGCTAGCAGCCCAGACACAGATACGCAGTATTTT. Its protein product is CASSPDTDTQYF.